The following is a T cell receptor (beta chain) sequence with its context. Antigen: not known. A J-beta primer mix and a sample-barcoded 5' primer were used in a second PCR of about 7 to 12 cycles. Each of the cDNA molecules was tagged by a template-switch adaptor with 12 random nucleotides. TCRdb re-analysed the 5' RACE reads in MiXCR, keeping a single row per CDR3 protein. The profile shows 950,000 to 1,200,000 distinct CDR3 sequences, roughly two fifths of them singletons. The data are from a study of blood T cells in healthy people across ages. Study conclusions and caveats: Diversity of TCR beta per million T cells declined in a roughly linear way with age.

Each donor had about 9.6 milliliters of peripheral blood drawn. The receptor comes from a man aged 18 to 29 in good health. Sequencing was performed on blood.

The CDR3: CASSLDLEEGYTF. The CDR3 coding sequence is TGCGCCAGCAGCTTGGATCTGGAAGAGGGCTACACCTTC. The chain has TRBV5-1 and TRBJ1-2; no reliable D call. This CDR3 is 13 amino acids long. Trimming stripped 0 bases from V and 8 bases from J, with 11 bases between. Per the germline V gene, CDR1 is SGHRS and CDR2 is YFSETQ.